This TCR beta chain was observed in a study of blood T cell repertoires in COVID-19. Across the whole study: Sites across the United States, Italy and Spain contributed samples from acute and convalescent COVID-19.

Looked up from germline, CDR1 is SEHNR and CDR2 is FQNEAQ (reference sequence). V shed 7 bases and J shed 3 bases, with 18 bases lying between them. The CDR3 contains 16 residues. Data came from immunoSEQ multiplex PCR; TCRdb stores just in-frame clones and leaves some out. The table shows just over 300,000 clones, with about nine tenths occurring only once. The study recruited people aged about 18 to 95 years across some 23 US areas. The material sequenced was PBMCs or T cells enriched from blood (not recorded which). The chain couples TRBV7-9 to TRBJ1-4; possibly TRBD1 for D (5 bases). This TCR was recovered from a man aged 25 to 45 who had recovered from COVID-19. The CDR3 sequence is CASTRGDLNSNEKLFF. As DNA, the CDR3 is TGTGCCAGCACCCGGGGGGATTTGAACTCTAATGAAAAACTGTTTTTT.